Detailed here is one T cell receptor beta chain. CDR1 is LNHDA and CDR2 is SQIVND in the germline V gene (reference sequence). This CDR3 has 14 amino acids. V was shortened by 7 bases and J by 10 bases, with 19 bases between the two germline ends. Amplification targeted TCR beta CDR3 regions from RNA transcripts. Using the HTBI primer set, a first-round RT-PCR was run on the TCR CDR3. Using its own MiXCR run on the multiplex PCR reads, TCRdb lists one record per CDR3 protein. The sample records around 800,000 distinct CDR3 sequences, roughly 40% being singletons. The data derive from a study of T cells in Graves' hyperthyroidism and ophthalmopathy.

The specimen was blood. This rearrangement joins TRBV19 to TRBJ1-4, with D tentatively TRBD1 (6 bases). This TCR was recovered from a man aged 18 to 30 with Graves' hyperthyroidism. In nucleotides, the CDR3 is TGTGCCAGTACTTACCCGGGGGCGGATGGAAAACTGTTTTTT. Amino acids: CASTYPGADGKLFF. Using reference TRBV19 and TRBJ1-4 for the parts outside the CDR3, the full variable domain is DGGITQSPKYLFRKEGQNVTLSCEQNLNHDAMYWYRQDPGQGLRLIYYSQIVNDFQKGDIAEGYSVSREKKESFPLTVTSAQKNPTAFYLCASTYPGADGKLFFGSGTQLSVL.